This passage covers 27 T cell receptor beta chains from one sample sequenced in a study of cytomegalovirus exposure and HLA in healthy donors. TCRdb keeps only in-frame clones here, not all; method: immunoSEQ multiplex PCR. The sample comprises over 150,000 clones, roughly 82% of which are singletons, and around an eighth rests with the top ten. What was sequenced was PBMCs. The receptors were gathered from a woman in her twenties or thirties in good health and CMV-seropositive.

The rearrangement uses TRBV6-1 and TRBJ2-7; TRBD1 is a possible D gene (6 bases). V shed 0 bases and J shed 2 bases, with 11 bases lying between them. The CDR3 has 15 amino acids. From germline, CDR1 is MNHNS and CDR2 SASEGT. CDR3 sequence reads: CASSEALRGTYEQYF. The CDR3, as DNA: TGTGCCAGCAGTGAAGCGCTGAGGGGGACCTACGAGCAGTACTTC.

The CDR3 nucleotides read TGTGCCAGCAGTCCAACAGTGTCAACTAATGAAAAACTGTTTTTT. As protein: CASSPTVSTNEKLFF. The chain links TRBV27 to TRBJ1-4, with no clear D. Trimming removed 5 bases at V and 0 bases at J, with 10 bases between. The CDR3 consists of 15 residues. Germline values: CDR1 MNHEY, CDR2 SMNVEV (reference sequence).

The sample holds a few counts of this clone. The genes are TRBV2 and TRBJ2-7; 12 nucleotides line up with TRBD2. This CDR3 is built from 13 residues. Germline CDR1 reads SNHLY; CDR2 reads FYNNEI. V lost 10 bases and J lost 6; bases outside the gene matches: 7. The CDR3 protein is CATRTSGAFEQYF. The CDR3 DNA reads TGTGCCACCAGGACTAGCGGGGCCTTCGAGCAGTACTTC.

The rearrangement uses TRBV28 and TRBJ2-7; 9 bases line up with TRBD2. The CDR3 consists of 16 residues. Germline lookup yields CDR1 MDHEN and CDR2 SYDVKM. Trimming removed 6 bases from V and 11 bases from J; junction bases left unmatched: 20. The CDR3, as DNA: TGTGCCAGCAGACGAGCACCTCGTGGTAGCGGGAGTGTAAAGTACTTC. It yields the protein CASRRAPRGSGSVKYF.

This clone occurred once. V gene TRBV28 combines with J gene TRBJ2-1; 7 nucleotides align to TRBD1. CDR1 is MDHEN and CDR2 is SYDVKM in the germline V gene. The CDR3 runs 16 residues. V was clipped by 6 bases and J by 0 bases; unmatched bases: 8. The CDR3 nucleotides are TGTGCCAGCAGGGGAAGACAGGGAAGCTCCTACAATGAGCAGTTCTTC. The encoded protein is CASRGRQGSSYNEQFF.

Written as DNA, the CDR3 is TGTGCCAGCAGCGTAGATGAGGGTAATGAGCAGTTCTTC. Protein sequence: CASSVDEGNEQFF. The V and J genes are TRBV9 and TRBJ2-1; D is possibly TRBD2 (5 bases). The CDR3 loop spans 13 amino acids. The germline V gene has CDR1 SGDLS and CDR2 YYNGEE. V gave up 0 bases and J gave up 7 bases, with 8 bases separating them.

The genes are TRBV7-9 and TRBJ2-5; 8 bases align to TRBD2. There are 14 residues in the CDR3. The germline gives CDR1 SEHNR, CDR2 FQNEAQ (reference sequence). V gave up 0 bases and J gave up 4 bases; unmatched junction bases: 1. The CDR3 sequence: CASSLASGTETQYF. The DNA of the CDR3 is TGTGCCAGCAGCTTAGCTAGCGGGACAGAGACCCAGTACTTC.

The chain uses TRBV29-1 and TRBJ1-3; 9 bases are shared with TRBD1. V gave up 4 bases and J gave up 3 bases; unmatched junction bases: 10. The CDR3 length is 16 residues. The germline gives CDR1 SQVTM, CDR2 ANQGSEA. CDR3 nucleotides: TGCAGCGTTGGGACCGGGACAGGGACGATTGGAAACACCATATATTTT. This gives the protein CSVGTGTGTIGNTIYF.

J is TRBJ2-7 and V is TRBV9; no clear D gene. The CDR3 is 13 residues long. CDR1 and CDR2 (germline): SGDLS, YYNGEE. Trimming removed 2 bases from V and 4 bases from J, with 10 bases in between. The CDR3 bases are TGTGCCAGCAGCGTTAGTCCGACTTACGAGCAGTACTTC. It is translated as CASSVSPTYEQYF.

This clone turned up a few times. The chain combines TRBV5-1 with TRBJ1-3, with D perhaps matching TRBD1 (6 bases). The V end was cut by 1 base, the J end by 2 bases, with 10 bases between. The V gene's germline CDR1 is SGHRS and CDR2 YFSETQ. This CDR3 comprises 15 residues. Here the CDR3 DNA reads TGCGCCAGCAGCTTGAATGCAGGGGCTGGAAACACCATATATTTT. Protein: CASSLNAGAGNTIYF. Combining the CDR3 with reference TRBV5-1 and TRBJ1-3 gives the whole variable domain KAGVTQTPRYLIKTRGQQVTLSCSPISGHRSVSWYQQTPGQGLQFLFEYFSETQRNKGNFPGRFSGRQFSNSRSEMNVSTLELGDSALYLCASSLNAGAGNTIYFGEGSWLTVV.

The J gene is TRBJ1-5, the V gene TRBV28; TRBD1 aligns across 9 bases. Germline V lookup: CDR1 MDHEN, CDR2 SYDVKM. V dropped 4 bases and J dropped 2; count of bases not matched to a gene: 6. This CDR3 has 16 amino acids. Written as DNA, the CDR3 is TGTGCCAGCAGTTCCCTGGGACAGGGTGGCAATCAGCCCCAGCATTTT. Translating gives CASSSLGQGGNQPQHF.

This chain links TRBV30 with TRBJ2-7; a weak D match, TRBD2 (6 bases). The CDR3 runs to 22 residues. Germline lookup yields CDR1 GTSNPN and CDR2 SVGIG (reference sequence). Trimming cost V 2 bases and J 3 bases, with 38 bases left between them. The CDR3 sequence: CAWSPLLGRGFQPQDRYYEQYF. DNA for the CDR3: TGTGCCTGGAGTCCCTTACTCGGCCGGGGGTTTCAGCCCCAGGACCGATACTACGAGCAGTACTTC.

The J gene is TRBJ1-2, the V gene TRBV7-9, with a weak D call TRBD1 (5 bases). V gave up 3 bases and J gave up 6 bases, with 8 bases separating them. The CDR3 has 12 residues. Per the germline V gene, CDR1 is SEHNR and CDR2 is FQNEAQ (reference sequence). This CDR3 is CASSFSTDGYTF. The CDR3 DNA reads TGTGCCAGCAGCTTTTCGACAGATGGCTACACCTTC.

The chain couples TRBV5-1 to TRBJ2-5; 7 bases agree with TRBD1. Germline lookup yields CDR1 SGHRS and CDR2 YFSETQ. The junction had 5 bases not matched to a gene; V was cut back by 3 bases and J by 0 bases. The CDR3 covers 15 residues. The CDR3 reads CASSSGTDYQETQYF. The DNA of the CDR3 is TGCGCCAGCAGCTCCGGGACAGATTACCAAGAGACCCAGTACTTC.

The rearrangement joins TRBV28 to TRBJ1-3, with TRBD1 as a possible D gene (5 bases). The V end was cut by 3 bases, the J end by 3 bases, with 18 bases between. The CDR3 contains 17 residues. Germline values: CDR1 MDHEN, CDR2 SYDVKM. The CDR3, as DNA: TGTGCCAGCAGTTTGCCCAGGGCCCAAATCGGTGGAAACACCATATATTTT. This gives the protein CASSLPRAQIGGNTIYF.

The sample holds a few counts of this clone. The rearrangement links TRBV5-1 to TRBJ2-3; perhaps TRBD2 as D (5 bases). Trimming removed 0 bases from V and 1 base from J, with 12 bases in between. The CDR3 totals 16 residues. Germline assignment: CDR1 SGHRS and CDR2 YFSETQ. In DNA, the CDR3 is TGCGCCAGCAGCTTGGTTGCGGGTTCGGGCACAGATACGCAGTATTTT. This gives the protein CASSLVAGSGTDTQYF.

This chain joins TRBV19 and TRBJ1-5, with 8 bases aligning to TRBD1. The CDR3 has 15 residues. Germline V lookup: CDR1 LNHDA, CDR2 SQIVND (reference sequence). V shed 8 bases and J 5 bases; nucleotides not matched to a gene: 11. CDR3 in DNA: TGTGCCAGTGCCGAAACCGGGACAGGCGATCAGCCCCAGCATTTT. Protein product: CASAETGTGDQPQHF. The variable domain in full, with the rest retrieved from reference TRBV19 and TRBJ1-5, is DGGITQSPKYLFRKEGQNVTLSCEQNLNHDAMYWYRQDPGQGLRLIYYSQIVNDFQKGDIAEGYSVSREKKESFPLTVTSAQKNPTAFYLCASAETGTGDQPQHFGDGTRLSIL.

The V and J genes are TRBV27 and TRBJ2-2, with TRBD1 identical over 9 bases. Germline-derived CDR1 and CDR2 are MNHEY and SMNVEV (reference sequence). This CDR3 is 16 amino acids long. The V gene end was trimmed by 1 base and the J gene end by 6 bases; junction bases not matched to a gene: 6. The CDR3 DNA reads TGTGCCAGCAGTTTATATGTGGGACAGGGCCCCGGGGAGCTGTTTTTT. It yields the protein CASSLYVGQGPGELFF.

V and J are TRBV10-3 and TRBJ2-5; weak D call: TRBD1 (5 bases). Germline CDR1 ENHRY, CDR2 SYGVKD. The CDR3 is made up of 13 amino acids. The V and J ends lost 3 bases and 4 bases respectively, with 9 bases between them. CDR3 region: CAISDRAPETQYF. CDR3 DNA: TGTGCCATCAGTGACAGGGCACCAGAGACCCAGTACTTC.

The genes are TRBV28 and TRBJ1-5; D not resolved. The CDR3 runs to 12 residues. Trimming shortened V by 6 bases and J by 3 bases, and 6 bases separated the two germline ends. Germline lookup yields CDR1 MDHEN and CDR2 SYDVKM. CDR3 region: CASRSNNQPQHF. In nucleotides, the CDR3 is TGTGCCAGCAGAAGCAACAATCAGCCCCAGCATTTT.

This clone has just a few counts. This rearrangement joins TRBV2 to TRBJ2-7, with TRBD1 identical over 8 bases. CDR1 is SNHLY, CDR2 FYNNEI, per germline. CDR3 length equals 14 residues. Germline trimming cut 8 bases from V and 2 bases from J; bases unmatched to any gene: 8. For the CDR3, the DNA is TGTGCCAGCCAAGGGAACAGGGGGACCTACGAGCAGTACTTC. Translating gives CASQGNRGTYEQYF.

The chain uses TRBV7-3 and TRBJ1-1, with 9 bases identical to TRBD1. This CDR3 comprises 14 residues. With V trimmed by 6 bases and J by 4 bases, 6 bases remained unmatched. Germline CDR1 is SGHTA and CDR2 is FQGTGA. The CDR3 is CASRDLTGGTEAFF. The CDR3, as DNA: TGTGCCAGCAGGGACCTGACAGGGGGCACTGAAGCTTTCTTT.

This clone is a singleton in its sample. The CDR3 protein is CSVDVSRTEAFF. CDR3 sequence (DNA): TGCAGCGTTGATGTCTCTAGGACTGAAGCTTTCTTT. The chain employs TRBV29-1 and TRBJ1-1, with unresolved D. Looked up from germline, CDR1 is SQVTM and CDR2 is ANQGSEA. This CDR3 spans 12 amino acids. V dropped 3 bases and J dropped 5 bases, with 10 bases sitting between them.

The gene calls are TRBV15 and TRBJ2-7; TRBD2 matches 9 bases. The CDR3 spans 15 residues. With V trimmed by 2 bases and J by 2 bases, 4 bases remained unmatched. Germline V gene lookup returns CDR1 LNHNV and CDR2 YYDKDF (reference sequence). CDR3 residues: CATSRLLAGPYEQYF. CDR3 nucleotides: TGTGCCACCAGCAGATTACTAGCGGGTCCCTACGAGCAGTACTTC.

The V call is TRBV5-1, the J call TRBJ2-1; TRBD2 matches at 9 bases. Germline loops: CDR1 SGHRS, CDR2 YFSETQ. The CDR3 consists of 16 residues. V was pared by 0 bases and J by 7 bases, with 8 bases of the junction left unmatched. CDR3 loop: CASSLVLAGDSNEQFF. The CDR3 nucleotides read TGCGCCAGCAGCTTGGTGTTAGCGGGAGATTCGAATGAGCAGTTCTTC.

The chain is built from TRBV4-1 and TRBJ2-1; a weak D match, TRBD2 (6 bases). V shed 0 bases and J shed 9 bases, with 12 bases lying between them. Germline CDR1 MGHRA, CDR2 YSYEKL. CDR3 length equals 14 residues. The CDR3 region is CASSQEREDGEQFF. DNA for the CDR3: TGCGCCAGCAGCCAAGAGCGGGAAGATGGTGAGCAGTTCTTC.

The chain has TRBV28 and TRBJ2-3; D not certain. CDR1 is MDHEN and CDR2 is SYDVKM in the germline V gene. The CDR3 spans 14 residues. The ends were cut back, 7 bases at V and 2 bases at J, with 13 bases in the middle. CDR3 sequence: CASMGSPYTDTQYF. The CDR3 DNA sequence: TGTGCCAGCATGGGCTCTCCCTACACAGATACGCAGTATTTT.